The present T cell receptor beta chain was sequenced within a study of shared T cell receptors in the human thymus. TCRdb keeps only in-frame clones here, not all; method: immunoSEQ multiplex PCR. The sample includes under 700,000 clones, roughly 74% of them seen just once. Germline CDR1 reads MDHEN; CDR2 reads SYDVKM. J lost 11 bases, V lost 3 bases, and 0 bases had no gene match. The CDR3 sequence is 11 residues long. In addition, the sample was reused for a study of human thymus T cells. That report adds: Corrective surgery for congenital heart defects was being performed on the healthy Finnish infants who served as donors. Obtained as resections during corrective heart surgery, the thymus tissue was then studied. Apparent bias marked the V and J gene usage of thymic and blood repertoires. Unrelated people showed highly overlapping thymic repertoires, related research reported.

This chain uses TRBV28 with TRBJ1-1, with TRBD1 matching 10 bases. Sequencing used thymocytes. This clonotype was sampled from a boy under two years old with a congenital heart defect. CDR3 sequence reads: CASSLGQGAFF. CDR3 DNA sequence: TGTGCCAGCAGTTTGGGACAGGGGGCTTTCTTT.